The present entry profiles one T cell receptor beta chain with its context. This sample was taken from a study of blood T cell repertoires in COVID-19. Study-level information: Collection of acute and convalescent COVID-19 samples took place in the United States, Italy and Spain. The cDNA or gDNA used as material had been derived from T cells, B-cell-depleted T cells, or PBMCs.

This CDR3 has 12 residues. CDR1 and CDR2 (germline): SGHAT, FQNNGV. V shed 3 bases and J shed 6 bases, with 8 bases lying between them. In the original workflow: Reference gene primer amplification gave estimated nucleated cell counts. TCRdb's copy holds only in-frame clones and misses some; the assay was immunoSEQ multiplex PCR. V and J calls and clone size are as listed in that table; D and trimming were resolved from the DNA. This table has 150,000 to 200,000 clones, around nine tenths appearing once. The chain is built from TRBV11-2 and TRBJ1-2; no reliable D call. This TCR derives from a woman between 18 and 29 years old who had recovered from COVID-19. Specimen: peripheral blood. Here the CDR3 DNA reads TGTGCCAGCAGCTTTGGTACACATGGCTACACCTTC. Translated: CASSFGTHGYTF. Combining the CDR3 with reference TRBV11-2 and TRBJ1-2 gives the whole variable domain EAGVAQSPRYKIIEKRQSVAFWCNPISGHATLYWYQQILGQGPKLLIQFQNNGVVDDSQLPKDRFSAERLKGVDSTLKIQPAKLEDSAVYLCASSFGTHGYTFGSGTRLTVV.